This TCR beta chain comes out of a study of blood T cell repertoires in COVID-19. Some clones are missing from TCRdb's copy, which holds only in-frame ones; the method was immunoSEQ multiplex PCR. Here the sample spans 180,000 or so clones, around 87% being singletons. Trimming pared 1 base from V and 3 bases from J, leaving 11 bases between. This CDR3 is built from 15 residues. Germline CDR1 SGDLS, CDR2 YYNGEE. The clonotype was recovered from a woman of 80 years or more in a cohort sampled during active or convalescent COVID-19. Material: peripheral blood. This chain connects TRBV9 to TRBJ1-5, with no clear D. CDR3 coding DNA: TGTGCCAGCAGCGTATCGCACAATCCCAATCAGCCCCAGCATTTT. This translates into CASSVSHNPNQPQHF. Variable domain in full (rest from reference TRBV9 and TRBJ1-5): DSGVTQTPKHLITATGQRVTLRCSPRSGDLSVYWYQQSLDQGLQFLIQYYNGEERAKGNILERFSAQQFPDLHSELNLSSLELGDSALYFCASSVSHNPNQPQHFGDGTRLSIL.